This T cell receptor (beta chain) originates from a study of cytomegalovirus exposure and HLA in healthy donors. Germline CDR1 and CDR2: MGHRA and YSYEKL. The CDR3 sequence is 15 residues long. Trimming left V 7 bases short and J 0 bases short, with 12 bases between. Both 60 Vbeta primers and 13 Jbeta primers went into the PCR. Method: immunoSEQ multiplex PCR; TCRdb's copy keeps in-frame clones and lacks some. Its table lists 95,000 to 150,000 clones. This clonotype was sampled from a man aged 30 to 39 in good health and CMV-seronegative. Sequenced: PBMCs. V usage is TRBV4-1 and J usage is TRBJ1-4, with D possibly being TRBD1 (6 bases). The CDR3 DNA reads as TGCGCCAGCACAAACAGGGCCCCAACTAATGAAAAACTGTTTTTT. Its protein product is CASTNRAPTNEKLFF.